The clone carrying this T cell receptor beta chain was counted at least ten times. Antigen specificity is unknown. V was pared by 3 bases and J by 5 bases, with 11 bases between. CDR1 and CDR2 (germline): SQVTM, ANQGSEA. The CDR3 loop spans 12 amino acids. MiXCR was run by TCRdb on the 5' RACE reads, yielding one entry per CDR3 protein. The sample comprises fewer than 550,000 distinct CDR3 sequences, about 5.4% of which are singletons, and under 4.5% rests with the top ten. The sample is drawn from a study of CD8 T cells in ankylosing spondylitis. Study outcomes and limitations: A number of the motif variants had already been described in reactive arthritis synovial fluid and blood. A TCR beta motif of fewer than ten highly homologous variants appeared characteristic of ankylosing spondylitis blood.

The clonotype comes from a male donor with ankylosing spondylitis. Sequencing was performed on blood, either unsorted or a sorted T cell fraction (not recorded which). The rearrangement uses TRBV29-1 and TRBJ2-7; weak D call: TRBD2 (6 bases). The CDR3 is CSVEGLLNEQYF. CDR3 nucleotide sequence: TGCAGCGTTGAGGGACTGCTAAACGAGCAGTACTTC.